A single sample gave rise to the 21 T cell receptor beta chains below, sequenced in a study of somatic mutations in cytotoxic T cells in rheumatoid arthritis. Method: immunoSEQ multiplex PCR; TCRdb's copy keeps in-frame clones and lacks some. The table includes under 13,000 clones, over 65% detected once. The sequenced sample consisted of CD8+ T cells sorted from blood. The receptors stem from an adult with rheumatoid arthritis.

The rearrangement uses TRBV2 and TRBJ2-3; 7 bases line up with TRBD2. The CDR3 consists of 15 residues. The V segment lost 1 base and the J segment 3 bases; nucleotides outside the gene matches: 4. Germline V gene sequence: CDR1 SNHLY, CDR2 FYNNEI. The CDR3 spells CASSEGPGLTDTQYF. In nucleotides, the CDR3 is TGTGCCAGCAGTGAAGGCCCGGGACTAACAGATACGCAGTATTTT.

In this sample, this clone turned up once. The chain recombines TRBV7-9 with TRBJ1-5, with unresolved D. This CDR3 contains 18 residues. The V gene lost 3 bases and the J gene lost 1 base, with 19 bases spanning the gap. Germline lookup yields CDR1 SEHNR and CDR2 FQNEAQ (reference sequence). The DNA for the CDR3 is TGTGCCAGCAGCTTTCACTTATCAGGAAGTAGAAGCAATCAGCCCCAGCATTTT. This sequence encodes CASSFHLSGSRSNQPQHF.

The rearrangement links TRBV7-9 to TRBJ1-2; D is unresolved. Looked up from germline, CDR1 is SEHNR and CDR2 is FQNEAQ (reference sequence). This CDR3 contains 14 residues. V lost 2 bases and J lost 4, with 11 bases in between. The CDR3 bases are TGTGCCAGCAGCTTAAGGTCAGCGTTCTATGGCTACACCTTC. Its translation: CASSLRSAFYGYTF.

The rearrangement uses TRBV16 and TRBJ2-1; 8 bases agree with TRBD2. J lost 14 bases, V lost 1 base, and 7 bases had no gene match. There are 13 residues in the CDR3. Germline assignment: CDR1 KGHSY and CDR2 FQNENV. The CDR3: CASSQFGDGGEFF. CDR3 in DNA: TGTGCCAGCAGCCAATTTGGCGACGGGGGGGAGTTCTTC.

V usage is TRBV7-9 and J usage is TRBJ1-1; 7 bases are a match to TRBD1. CDR3 length equals 17 residues. The trim removed 0 bases at V and 2 bases at J, leaving 9 bases unmatched. The V gene's germline CDR1 is SEHNR and CDR2 FQNEAQ (reference sequence). As DNA, the CDR3 is TGTGCCAGCAGCTTAGCAGTGGGAGGGACAGCAAACACTGAAGCTTTCTTT. As protein: CASSLAVGGTANTEAFF.

The chain carries TRBV7-3 and TRBJ2-7; D gene uncertain. CDR1 is SGHTA and CDR2 is FQGTGA in the germline V gene. V was shortened by 2 bases and J by 3 bases, with 20 bases between the two germline ends. This CDR3 has 17 amino acids. The chain's CDR3 is CASSLFLPTEVGYEQYF. For the CDR3, the DNA is TGTGCCAGCAGCTTATTCCTTCCTACGGAAGTGGGCTACGAGCAGTACTTC.

V gene TRBV5-1 combines with J gene TRBJ1-3, with 8 bases lining up with TRBD1. The J segment lost 0 bases and the V segment lost 3 bases, leaving 5 bases of the junction unmatched. This CDR3 has 16 residues. The V gene's germline CDR1 is SGHRS and CDR2 YFSETQ. CDR3 bases: TGCGCCAGCAGCTCGGACAGGGTCTACTCTGGAAACACCATATATTTT. Translating it yields CASSSDRVYSGNTIYF.

V gene TRBV5-6 combines with J gene TRBJ1-1; D unclear. The CDR3 has 11 residues. Germline CDR1 SGHDT, CDR2 YYEEEE. Trimming cost V 2 bases and J 11 bases, with 10 bases left between them. The CDR3 sequence is CASSFGLEAFF. The CDR3 coding sequence is TGTGCCAGCAGCTTTGGGCTCGAGGCTTTCTTT. Complete variable domain (other parts from reference TRBV5-6 and TRBJ1-1): DAGVTQSPTHLIKTRGQQVTLRCSPKSGHDTVSWYQQALGQGPQFIFQYYEEEERQRGNFPDRFSGHQFPNYSSELNVNALLLGDSALYLCASSFGLEAFFGQGTRLTVV.

This clone occurred a few times. The V call is TRBV7-3, the J call TRBJ1-6; D remains unclear. This CDR3 contains 13 residues. With 1 base removed from V and 7 bases from J, the gap between germline ends came to 5 bases. From germline, CDR1 is SGHTA and CDR2 FQGTGA. In DNA, the CDR3 is TGTGCCAGCAGCTTAATAAGGAATTCACCCCTCCACTTT. It specifies CASSLIRNSPLHF.

The gene calls are TRBV9 and TRBJ2-3; D is unclear. V was clipped by 7 bases and J by 8 bases, with 20 bases between them. CDR1 SGDLS and CDR2 YYNGEE come from the germline V gene. This CDR3 is 14 amino acids long. CDR3 sequence (DNA): TGTGCCAGCCAGAGGAATAGTTACCGGGTTACGCAGTATTTT. This encodes CASQRNSYRVTQYF.

The CDR3 here is CASSLGTSGYGTQYF. DNA for the CDR3: TGTGCCAGCAGCTTGGGGACTAGCGGGTACGGGACGCAGTATTTT. The J gene is TRBJ2-3, the V gene TRBV7-9; 12 nucleotides match TRBD2. V was clipped by 3 bases and J by 9 bases; unmatched bases: 7. Germline CDR1 and CDR2: SEHNR and FQNEAQ (reference sequence). The CDR3 has 15 amino acids.

The chain employs TRBV4-1 and TRBJ2-1; D call uncertain. This CDR3 contains 16 residues. CDR1 is MGHRA and CDR2 is YSYEKL in the germline V gene. V was shortened by 0 bases and J by 4 bases, with 13 bases between the two germline ends. The CDR3 coding sequence is TGCGCCAGCAGCCAAGAAGTGGGGTTCCGGTACAATGAGCAGTTCTTC. This translates into CASSQEVGFRYNEQFF.

This sequence joins TRBV9 and TRBJ2-3, with 10 bases identical to TRBD2. Trimming removed 6 bases from V and 2 bases from J; junction bases left unmatched: 6. The CDR3 runs to 15 residues. The germline V gene encodes CDR1 SGDLS and CDR2 YYNGEE. The CDR3 coding sequence is TGTGCCAGCACCTGGACTAGCGGACTCACAGATACGCAGTATTTT. Protein: CASTWTSGLTDTQYF. The full variable domain, its missing parts supplied by reference TRBV9 and TRBJ2-3, is DSGVTQTPKHLITATGQRVTLRCSPRSGDLSVYWYQQSLDQGLQFLIQYYNGEERAKGNILERFSAQQFPDLHSELNLSSLELGDSALYFCASTWTSGLTDTQYFGPGTRLTVL.

The CDR3 region has the DNA TGTGCCAGCAGCGCTAGCGGGAGCTCCTACAATGAGCAGTTCTTC. Protein: CASSASGSSYNEQFF. The rearrangement links TRBV7-9 to TRBJ2-1; 10 bases are shared with TRBD2. J gave up 0 bases and V 5 bases, and 1 base lay outside the gene matches. The CDR3 runs to 15 residues. CDR1 is SEHNR, CDR2 FQNEAQ, per germline (reference sequence). The complete variable domain, with remaining parts taken from reference TRBV7-9 and TRBJ2-1, reads DTGVSQNPRHKITKRGQNVTFRCDPISEHNRLYWYRQTLGQGPEFLTYFQNEAQLEKSRLLSDRFSAERPKGSFSTLEIQRTEQGDSAMYLCASSASGSSYNEQFFGPGTRLTVL.

The chain carries TRBV5-4 and TRBJ2-3; D uncertain. The CDR3 contains 12 residues. Deletions cut 3 bases from V and 1 base from J, with 3 bases between. Germline lookup yields CDR1 SGHNT and CDR2 YYREEE (reference sequence). The DNA for the CDR3 is TGTGCCAGCAGCTCCGGCACAGATACGCAGTATTTT. This gives the protein CASSSGTDTQYF.

This clone was detected only a few times. V and J are TRBV29-1 and TRBJ1-5; 7 positions agree with TRBD1. This CDR3 contains 14 residues. Germline assignment: CDR1 SQVTM and CDR2 ANQGSEA. Trimming removed 6 bases from V and 3 bases from J; junction bases left unmatched: 8. The CDR3 region is CSVLETGNNQPQHF. The CDR3 nucleotides read TGCAGCGTGCTCGAGACAGGGAACAATCAGCCCCAGCATTTT. Combining the CDR3 with reference TRBV29-1 and TRBJ1-5 gives the whole variable domain SAVISQKPSRDICQRGTSLTIQCQVDSQVTMMFWYRQQPGQSLTLIATANQGSEATYESGFVIDKFPISRPNLTFSTLTVSNMSPEDSSIYLCSVLETGNNQPQHFGDGTRLSIL.

The V call is TRBV28, the J call TRBJ2-1, with TRBD1 as a possible D gene (5 bases). Trimming removed 8 bases from V and 4 bases from J, with 12 bases in between. CDR3 length: 13 amino acids. CDR1 MDHEN and CDR2 SYDVKM come from the germline V gene. As DNA, the CDR3 is TGTGCCAGCCGCAGGGTGATGTACAATGAGCAGTTCTTC. Translating it yields CASRRVMYNEQFF.

The rearrangement uses TRBV27 and TRBJ1-1; D not resolved. The germline gives CDR1 MNHEY, CDR2 SMNVEV (reference sequence). Trimming took 8 bases from V and 3 from J, leaving 13 bases between them. The CDR3 has 13 residues. The CDR3, as DNA: TGTGCCAGCTCCACCGAGAGTTACACTGAAGCTTTCTTT. The encoded protein is CASSTESYTEAFF.

By share, this clone counts as large (0.1 to 1%). The chain recombines TRBV19 with TRBJ2-1; 8 nucleotides agree with TRBD1. The CDR3 has 16 residues. The germline V gene has CDR1 LNHDA and CDR2 SQIVND (reference sequence). Germline trimming cut 4 bases from V and 4 bases from J; bases unmatched to any gene: 9. CDR3 in amino acids: CASSRQGLEGYNEQFF. CDR3 in DNA: TGTGCCAGTAGTAGACAGGGGCTCGAGGGGTACAATGAGCAGTTCTTC. The variable domain in full, with the rest retrieved from reference TRBV19 and TRBJ2-1, is DGGITQSPKYLFRKEGQNVTLSCEQNLNHDAMYWYRQDPGQGLRLIYYSQIVNDFQKGDIAEGYSVSREKKESFPLTVTSAQKNPTAFYLCASSRQGLEGYNEQFFGPGTRLTVL.

This chain joins TRBV12-5 and TRBJ2-7; D is undetermined. This CDR3 contains 14 residues. Trimming left V 5 bases short and J 2 bases short, with 13 bases between. Germline CDR1 reads LGHNT; CDR2 reads FRNRAP. Here the CDR3 DNA reads TGTGCTAGTGGTATCCCTGGGAACCCCTACGAGCAGTACTTC. It specifies CASGIPGNPYEQYF.

The V and J genes are TRBV5-1 and TRBJ2-1; 7 bases are shared with TRBD2. The V segment lost 4 bases and the J segment 0 bases; nucleotides outside the gene matches: 4. This CDR3 has 15 amino acids. From germline, CDR1 is SGHRS and CDR2 YFSETQ. CDR3 nucleotide sequence: TGCGCCAGCAGCCCCGGGGGGAGCTCCTACAATGAGCAGTTCTTC. Translating gives CASSPGGSSYNEQFF.